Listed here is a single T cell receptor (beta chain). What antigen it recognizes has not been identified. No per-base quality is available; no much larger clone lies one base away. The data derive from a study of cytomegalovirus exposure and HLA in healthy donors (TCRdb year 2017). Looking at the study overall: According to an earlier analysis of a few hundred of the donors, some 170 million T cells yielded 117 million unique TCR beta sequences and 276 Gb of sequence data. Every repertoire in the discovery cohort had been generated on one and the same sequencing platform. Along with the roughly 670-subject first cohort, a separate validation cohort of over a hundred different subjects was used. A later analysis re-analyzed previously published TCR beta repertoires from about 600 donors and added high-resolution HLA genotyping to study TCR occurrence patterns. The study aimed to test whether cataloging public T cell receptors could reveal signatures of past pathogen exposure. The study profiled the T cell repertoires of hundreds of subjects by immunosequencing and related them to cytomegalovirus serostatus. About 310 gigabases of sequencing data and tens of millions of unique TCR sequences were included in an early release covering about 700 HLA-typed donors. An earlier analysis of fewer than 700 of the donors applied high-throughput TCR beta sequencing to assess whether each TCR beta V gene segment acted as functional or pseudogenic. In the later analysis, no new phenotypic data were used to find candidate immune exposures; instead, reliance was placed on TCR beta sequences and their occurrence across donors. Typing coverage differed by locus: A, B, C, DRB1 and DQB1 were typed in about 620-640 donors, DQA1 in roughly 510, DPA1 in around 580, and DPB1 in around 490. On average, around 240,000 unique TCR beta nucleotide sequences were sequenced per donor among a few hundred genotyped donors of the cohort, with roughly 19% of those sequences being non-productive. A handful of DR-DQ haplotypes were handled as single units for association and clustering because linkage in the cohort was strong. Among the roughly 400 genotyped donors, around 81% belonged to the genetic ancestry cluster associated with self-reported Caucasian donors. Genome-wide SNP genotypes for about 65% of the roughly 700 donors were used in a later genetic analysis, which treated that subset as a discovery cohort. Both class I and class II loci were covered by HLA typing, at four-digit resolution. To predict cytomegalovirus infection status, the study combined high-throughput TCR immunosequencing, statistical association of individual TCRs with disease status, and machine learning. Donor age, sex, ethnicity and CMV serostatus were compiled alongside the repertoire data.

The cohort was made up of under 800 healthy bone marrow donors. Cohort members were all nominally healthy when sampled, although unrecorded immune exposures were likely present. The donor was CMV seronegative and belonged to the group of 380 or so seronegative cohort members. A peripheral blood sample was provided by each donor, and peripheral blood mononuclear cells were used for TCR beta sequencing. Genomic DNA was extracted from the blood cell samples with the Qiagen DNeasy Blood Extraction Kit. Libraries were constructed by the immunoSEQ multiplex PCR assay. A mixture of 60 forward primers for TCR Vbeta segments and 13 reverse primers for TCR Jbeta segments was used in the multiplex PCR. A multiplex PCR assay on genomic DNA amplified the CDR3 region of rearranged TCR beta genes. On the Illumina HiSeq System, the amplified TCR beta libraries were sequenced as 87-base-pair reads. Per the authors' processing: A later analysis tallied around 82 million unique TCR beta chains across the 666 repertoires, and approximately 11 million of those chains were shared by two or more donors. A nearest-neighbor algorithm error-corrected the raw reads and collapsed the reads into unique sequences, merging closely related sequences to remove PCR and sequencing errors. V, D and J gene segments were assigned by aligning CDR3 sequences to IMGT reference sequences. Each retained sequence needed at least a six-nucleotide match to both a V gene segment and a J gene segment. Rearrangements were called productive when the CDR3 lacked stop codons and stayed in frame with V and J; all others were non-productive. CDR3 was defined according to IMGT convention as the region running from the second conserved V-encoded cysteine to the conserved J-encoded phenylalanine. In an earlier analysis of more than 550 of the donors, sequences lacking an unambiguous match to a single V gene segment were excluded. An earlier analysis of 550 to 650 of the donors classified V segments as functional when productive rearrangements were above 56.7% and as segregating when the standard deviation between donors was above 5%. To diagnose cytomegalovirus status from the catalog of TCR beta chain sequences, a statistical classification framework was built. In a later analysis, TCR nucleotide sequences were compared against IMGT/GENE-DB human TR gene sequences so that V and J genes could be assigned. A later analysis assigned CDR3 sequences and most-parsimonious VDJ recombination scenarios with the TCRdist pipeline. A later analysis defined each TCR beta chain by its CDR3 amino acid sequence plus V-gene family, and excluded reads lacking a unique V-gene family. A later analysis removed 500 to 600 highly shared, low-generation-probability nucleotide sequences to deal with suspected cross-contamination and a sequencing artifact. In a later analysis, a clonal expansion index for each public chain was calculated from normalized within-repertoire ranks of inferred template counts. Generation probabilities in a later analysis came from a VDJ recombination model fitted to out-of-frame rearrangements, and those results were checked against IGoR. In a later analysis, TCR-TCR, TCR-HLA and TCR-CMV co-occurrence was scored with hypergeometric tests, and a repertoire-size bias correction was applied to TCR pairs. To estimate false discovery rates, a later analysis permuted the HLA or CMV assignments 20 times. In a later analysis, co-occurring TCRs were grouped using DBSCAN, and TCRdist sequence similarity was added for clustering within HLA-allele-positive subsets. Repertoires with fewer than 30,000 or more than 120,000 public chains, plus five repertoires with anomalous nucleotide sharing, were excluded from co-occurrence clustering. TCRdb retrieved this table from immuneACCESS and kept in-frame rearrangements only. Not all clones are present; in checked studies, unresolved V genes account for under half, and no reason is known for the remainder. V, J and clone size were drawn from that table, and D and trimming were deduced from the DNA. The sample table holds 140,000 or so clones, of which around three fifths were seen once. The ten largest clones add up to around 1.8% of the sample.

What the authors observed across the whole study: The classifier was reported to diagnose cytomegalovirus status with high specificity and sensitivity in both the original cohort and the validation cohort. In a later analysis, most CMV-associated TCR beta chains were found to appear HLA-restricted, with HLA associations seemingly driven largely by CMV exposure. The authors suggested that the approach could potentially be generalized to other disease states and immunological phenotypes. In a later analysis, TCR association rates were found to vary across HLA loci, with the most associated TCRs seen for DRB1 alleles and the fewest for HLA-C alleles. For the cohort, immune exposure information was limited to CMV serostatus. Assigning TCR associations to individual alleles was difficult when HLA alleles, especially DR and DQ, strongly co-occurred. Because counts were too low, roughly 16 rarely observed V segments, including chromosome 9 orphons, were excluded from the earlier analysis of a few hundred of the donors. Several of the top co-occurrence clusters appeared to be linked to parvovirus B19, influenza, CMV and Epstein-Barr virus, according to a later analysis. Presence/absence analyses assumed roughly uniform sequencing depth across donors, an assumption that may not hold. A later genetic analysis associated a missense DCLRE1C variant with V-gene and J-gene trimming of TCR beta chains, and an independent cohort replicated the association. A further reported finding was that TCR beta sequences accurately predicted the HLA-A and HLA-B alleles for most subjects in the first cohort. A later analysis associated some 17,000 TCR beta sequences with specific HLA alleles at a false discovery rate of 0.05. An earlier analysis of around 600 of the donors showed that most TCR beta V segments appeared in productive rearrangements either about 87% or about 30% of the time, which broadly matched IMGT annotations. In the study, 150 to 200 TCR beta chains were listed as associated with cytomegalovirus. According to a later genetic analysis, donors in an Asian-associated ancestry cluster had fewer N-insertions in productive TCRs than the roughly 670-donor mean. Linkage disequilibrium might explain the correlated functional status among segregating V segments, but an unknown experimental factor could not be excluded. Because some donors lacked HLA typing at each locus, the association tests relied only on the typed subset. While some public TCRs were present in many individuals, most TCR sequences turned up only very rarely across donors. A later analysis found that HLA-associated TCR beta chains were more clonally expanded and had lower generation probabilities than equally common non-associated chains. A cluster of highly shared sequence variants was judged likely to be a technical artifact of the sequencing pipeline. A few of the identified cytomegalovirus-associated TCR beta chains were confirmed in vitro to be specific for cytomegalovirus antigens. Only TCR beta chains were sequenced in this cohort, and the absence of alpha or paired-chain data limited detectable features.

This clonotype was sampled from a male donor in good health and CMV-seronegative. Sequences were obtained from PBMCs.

The base sequence is TGTGCCACCAGCAGAGATCCAAGGGGCCGTGGCTACACCTTC. It codes for CATSRDPRGRGYTF. The chain joins TRBV15 to TRBJ1-2; possibly the D gene is TRBD1, per 5 matching bases. Trimming costs V 0 bases and J 7 bases, and their ends lie 12 bases apart. Based on the germline V gene (reference sequence), the CDR1 and CDR2 sequences are LNHNV and YYDKDF. From the cysteine through the phenylalanine, the CDR3 covers 14 amino acids. Only the CDR3 DNA stays, 42 bases, in frame from base 1.